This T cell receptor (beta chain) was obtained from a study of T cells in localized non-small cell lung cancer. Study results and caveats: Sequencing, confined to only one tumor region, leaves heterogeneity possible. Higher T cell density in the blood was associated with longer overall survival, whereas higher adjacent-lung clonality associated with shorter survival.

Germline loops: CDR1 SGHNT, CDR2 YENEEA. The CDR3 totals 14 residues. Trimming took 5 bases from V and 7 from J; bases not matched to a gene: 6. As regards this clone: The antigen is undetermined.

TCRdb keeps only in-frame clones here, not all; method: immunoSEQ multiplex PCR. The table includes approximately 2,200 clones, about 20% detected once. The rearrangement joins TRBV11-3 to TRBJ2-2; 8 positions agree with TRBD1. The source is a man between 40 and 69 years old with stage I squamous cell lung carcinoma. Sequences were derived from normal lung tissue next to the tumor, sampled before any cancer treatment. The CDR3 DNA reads TGTGCCAGCAGCCGGGACAGGTGGGACGGGGAGCTGTTTTTT. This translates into CASSRDRWDGELFF.